Each of the 5 T cell receptor beta chains below was sequenced from the same sample in a study of radiotherapy plus CTLA-4 blockade in lung cancer. Assay used: immunoSEQ multiplex PCR; TCRdb lists only in-frame clones, some missing. The sample lists more than 95,000 clones, approximately 75% occurring once. The sequenced sample was peripheral blood, obtained from a patient treated with radiotherapy plus ipilimumab. Receptors originate from a human donor with non-small cell lung cancer who had a partial response to radiotherapy plus ipilimumab. Some clones in this sample may be carry-over from other donors' samples.

This clone occurred once. The chain is built from TRBV28 and TRBJ2-7, with TRBD2 identical over 13 bases. The CDR3 sequence is 17 residues long. Germline CDR1 reads MDHEN; CDR2 reads SYDVKM. V gave up 5 bases and J gave up 3 bases; unmatched junction bases: 10. CDR3 sequence reads: CASSGSGTSGTYYEQYF. The CDR3 DNA follows: TGTGCCAGCAGTGGATCCGGGACTAGCGGGACTTACTACGAGCAGTACTTC.

V usage is TRBV5-1 and J usage is TRBJ2-3; 8 bases line up with TRBD2. CDR3 length equals 18 residues. With V trimmed by 2 bases and J by 0 bases, 11 bases remained unmatched. Germline CDR1 and CDR2: SGHRS and YFSETQ. The CDR3 protein is CASSFIAQRGTSTDTQYF. As DNA, the CDR3 is TGCGCCAGCAGCTTCATAGCCCAGCGGGGGACTAGCACAGATACGCAGTATTTT. Complete variable domain (other parts from reference TRBV5-1 and TRBJ2-3): KAGVTQTPRYLIKTRGQQVTLSCSPISGHRSVSWYQQTPGQGLQFLFEYFSETQRNKGNFPGRFSGRQFSNSRSEMNVSTLELGDSALYLCASSFIAQRGTSTDTQYFGPGTRLTVL.

The rearrangement uses TRBV29-1 and TRBJ2-7, with D possibly being TRBD1 (6 bases). The CDR3 has 11 residues. Between the trimmed V and J ends, which lost 4 bases and 4 bases, there was a span of 8 bases. Germline CDR1 and CDR2: SQVTM and ANQGSEA. CDR3 sequence: CSVGQVYEQYF. CDR3 in DNA: TGCAGCGTTGGACAGGTGTACGAGCAGTACTTC.

In this sample, this clone turned up once. The CDR3 region is CSASEGQPQHF. CDR3 DNA sequence: TGCAGTGCCAGCGAGGGCCAGCCCCAGCATTTT. V usage is TRBV20-1 and J usage is TRBJ1-5; no clear D gene. Germline V gives CDR1 DFQATT, CDR2 SNEGSKA (reference sequence). V was pared by 6 bases and J by 7 bases, with 10 bases between. This CDR3 is 11 amino acids long.

J is TRBJ2-7 and V is TRBV6-6, with D maybe TRBD2 (6 bases). This CDR3 has 14 residues. Germline V gene data show CDR1 as MNHNY and CDR2 as SVGAGI (reference sequence). The V and J ends lost 4 bases and 3 bases respectively, with 13 bases between them. The DNA of the CDR3 is TGTGCCAGCAGTTGGGGGGACTCCGGCTACGAGCAGTACTTC. Its protein product is CASSWGDSGYEQYF.